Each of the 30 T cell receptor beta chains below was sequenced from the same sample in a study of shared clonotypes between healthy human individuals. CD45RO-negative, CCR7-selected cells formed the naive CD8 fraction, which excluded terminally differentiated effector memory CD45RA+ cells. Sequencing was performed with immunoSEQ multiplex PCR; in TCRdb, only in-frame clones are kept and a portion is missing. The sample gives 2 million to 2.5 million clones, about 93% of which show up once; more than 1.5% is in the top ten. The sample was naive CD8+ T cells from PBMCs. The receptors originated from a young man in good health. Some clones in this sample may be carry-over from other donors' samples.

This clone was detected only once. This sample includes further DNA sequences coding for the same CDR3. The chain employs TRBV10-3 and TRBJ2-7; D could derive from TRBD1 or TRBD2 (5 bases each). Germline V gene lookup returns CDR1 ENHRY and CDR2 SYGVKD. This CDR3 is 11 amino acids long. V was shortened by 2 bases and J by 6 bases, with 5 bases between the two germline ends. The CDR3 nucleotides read TGTGCCATCAGTGAGGGGACCGAGCAGTACTTC. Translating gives CAISEGTEQYF.

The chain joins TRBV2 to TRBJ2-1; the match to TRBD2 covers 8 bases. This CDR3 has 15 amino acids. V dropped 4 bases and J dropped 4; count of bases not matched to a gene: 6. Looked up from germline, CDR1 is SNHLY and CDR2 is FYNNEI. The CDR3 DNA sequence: TGTGCCAGCAGTGTGGGATTAGCGGGGTACAATGAGCAGTTCTTC. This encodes CASSVGLAGYNEQFF.

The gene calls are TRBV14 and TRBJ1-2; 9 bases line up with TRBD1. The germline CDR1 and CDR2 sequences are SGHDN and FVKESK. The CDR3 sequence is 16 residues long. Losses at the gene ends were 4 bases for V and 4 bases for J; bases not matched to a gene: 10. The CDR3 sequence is CASSRGNRGRVYGYTF. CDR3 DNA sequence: TGTGCCAGCAGCCGCGGAAACAGGGGGCGCGTCTATGGCTACACCTTC. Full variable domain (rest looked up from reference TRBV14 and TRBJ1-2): EAGVTQFPSHSVIEKGQTVTLRCDPISGHDNLYWYRRVMGKEIKFLLHFVKESKQDESGMPNNRFLAERTGGTYSTLKVQPAELEDSGVYFCASSRGNRGRVYGYTFGSGTRLTVV.

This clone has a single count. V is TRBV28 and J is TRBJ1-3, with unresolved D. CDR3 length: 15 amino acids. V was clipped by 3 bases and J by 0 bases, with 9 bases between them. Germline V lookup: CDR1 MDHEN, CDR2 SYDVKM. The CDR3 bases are TGTGCCAGCAGTTTCGTGGACTACTCTGGAAACACCATATATTTT. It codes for CASSFVDYSGNTIYF.

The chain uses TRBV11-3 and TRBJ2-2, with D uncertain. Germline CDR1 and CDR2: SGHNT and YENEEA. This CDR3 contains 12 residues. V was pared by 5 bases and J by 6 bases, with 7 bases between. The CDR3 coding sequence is TGTGCCAGCAGCCGTAACCCCGGGGAGCTGTTTTTT. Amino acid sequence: CASSRNPGELFF.

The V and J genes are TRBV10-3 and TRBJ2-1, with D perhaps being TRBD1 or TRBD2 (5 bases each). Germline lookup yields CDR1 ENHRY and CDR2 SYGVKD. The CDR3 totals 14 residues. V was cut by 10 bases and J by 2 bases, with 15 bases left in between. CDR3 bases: TGTGCCACCGCCGATGGGGGTACCTACAATGAGCAGTTCTTC. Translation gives CATADGGTYNEQFF.

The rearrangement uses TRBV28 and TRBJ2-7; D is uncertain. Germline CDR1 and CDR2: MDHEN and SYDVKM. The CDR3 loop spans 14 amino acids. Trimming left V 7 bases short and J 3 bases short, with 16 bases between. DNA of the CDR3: TGTGCCAGCACCCCGATGGAGTCGTTCTACGAGCAGTACTTC. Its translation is CASTPMESFYEQYF.

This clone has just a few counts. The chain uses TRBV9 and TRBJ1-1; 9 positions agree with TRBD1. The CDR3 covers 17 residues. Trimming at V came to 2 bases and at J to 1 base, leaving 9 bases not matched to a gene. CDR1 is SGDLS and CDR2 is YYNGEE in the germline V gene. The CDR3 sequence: CASSVNLPGQGNTEAFF. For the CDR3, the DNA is TGTGCCAGCAGCGTCAATCTTCCGGGACAGGGGAACACTGAAGCTTTCTTT.

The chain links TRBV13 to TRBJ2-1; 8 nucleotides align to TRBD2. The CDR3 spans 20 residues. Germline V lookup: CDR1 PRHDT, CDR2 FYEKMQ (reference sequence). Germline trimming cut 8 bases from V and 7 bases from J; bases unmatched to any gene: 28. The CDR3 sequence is CASLFSGTSGSQKGFNEQFF. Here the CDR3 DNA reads TGTGCCAGCTTATTTAGCGGGACTAGTGGATCTCAAAAGGGGTTTAATGAGCAGTTCTTC. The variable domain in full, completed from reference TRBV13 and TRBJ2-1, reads AAGVIQSPRHLIKEKRETATLKCYPIPRHDTVYWYQQGPGQDPQFLISFYEKMQSDKGSIPDRFSAQQFSDYHSELNMSSLELGDSALYFCASLFSGTSGSQKGFNEQFFGPGTRLTVL.

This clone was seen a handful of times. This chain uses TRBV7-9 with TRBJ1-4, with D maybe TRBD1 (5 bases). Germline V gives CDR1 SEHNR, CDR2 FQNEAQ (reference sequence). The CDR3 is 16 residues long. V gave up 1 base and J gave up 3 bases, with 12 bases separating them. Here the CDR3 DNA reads TGTGCCAGCAGCTTAGGCCCAGGGCTGGCTAATGAAAAACTGTTTTTT. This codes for CASSLGPGLANEKLFF.

The CDR3 here is CASSQTMNTEAFF. As DNA, the CDR3 is TGTGCCAGCAGTCAGACTATGAACACTGAAGCTTTCTTT. The genes are TRBV6-6 and TRBJ1-1, with unresolved D. This CDR3 comprises 13 residues. Germline loops: CDR1 MNHNY, CDR2 SVGAGI (reference sequence). Trimming took 5 bases from V and 0 from J, leaving 7 bases between them.

The CDR3 coding sequence is TGTGCCAGCAGCTCCCCCACCGGGGAGCTGTTTTTT. Translated, it gives CASSSPTGELFF. V and J are TRBV5-6 and TRBJ2-2, with D unresolved. The germline V gene has CDR1 SGHDT and CDR2 YYEEEE. This CDR3 has 12 amino acids. V was pared by 3 bases and J by 4 bases, with 4 bases between. Full variable domain (outside the CDR3, taken from reference TRBV5-6 and TRBJ2-2): DAGVTQSPTHLIKTRGQQVTLRCSPKSGHDTVSWYQQALGQGPQFIFQYYEEEERQRGNFPDRFSGHQFPNYSSELNVNALLLGDSALYLCASSSPTGELFFGEGSRLTVL.

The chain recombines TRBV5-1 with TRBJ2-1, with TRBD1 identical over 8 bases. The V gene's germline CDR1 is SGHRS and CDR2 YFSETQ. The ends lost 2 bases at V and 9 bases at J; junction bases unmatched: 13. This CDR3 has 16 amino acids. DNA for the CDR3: TGCGCCAGCAGCTTTTACCGGGACAGGAACGAAGTTGAGCAGTTCTTC. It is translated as CASSFYRDRNEVEQFF. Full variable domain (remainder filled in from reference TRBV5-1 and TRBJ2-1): KAGVTQTPRYLIKTRGQQVTLSCSPISGHRSVSWYQQTPGQGLQFLFEYFSETQRNKGNFPGRFSGRQFSNSRSEMNVSTLELGDSALYLCASSFYRDRNEVEQFFGPGTRLTVL.

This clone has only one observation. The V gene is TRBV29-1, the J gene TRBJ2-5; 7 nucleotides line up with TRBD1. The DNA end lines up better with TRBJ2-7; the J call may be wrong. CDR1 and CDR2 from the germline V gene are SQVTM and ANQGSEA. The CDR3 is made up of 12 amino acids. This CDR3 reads CSAETGSYEQYF. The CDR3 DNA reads TGCAGCGCCGAGACAGGGAGCTACGAGCAGTACTTC.

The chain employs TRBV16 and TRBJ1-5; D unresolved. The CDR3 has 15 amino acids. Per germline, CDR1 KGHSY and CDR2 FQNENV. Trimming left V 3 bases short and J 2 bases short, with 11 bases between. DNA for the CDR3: TGTGCCAGCAGCCAGGCCCTGGAGGGCAATCAGCCCCAGCATTTT. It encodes CASSQALEGNQPQHF.

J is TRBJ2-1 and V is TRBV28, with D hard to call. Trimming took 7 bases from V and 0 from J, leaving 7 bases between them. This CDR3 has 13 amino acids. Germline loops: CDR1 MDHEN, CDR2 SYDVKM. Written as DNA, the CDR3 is TGTGCCAGCAAAGAGAGCTCCTACAATGAGCAGTTCTTC. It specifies CASKESSYNEQFF. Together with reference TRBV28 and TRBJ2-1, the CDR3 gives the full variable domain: DVKVTQSSRYLVKRTGEKVFLECVQDMDHENMFWYRQDPGLGLRLIYFSYDVKMKEKGDIPEGYSVSREKKERFSLILESASTNQTSMYLCASKESSYNEQFFGPGTRLTVL.

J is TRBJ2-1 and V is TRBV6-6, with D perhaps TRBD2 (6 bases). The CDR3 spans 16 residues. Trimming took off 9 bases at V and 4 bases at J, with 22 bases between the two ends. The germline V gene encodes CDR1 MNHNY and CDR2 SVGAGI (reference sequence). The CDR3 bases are TGTGCCAGTTGGGGGATCGGGAGTTTCGGGTACAATGAGCAGTTCTTC. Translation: CASWGIGSFGYNEQFF.

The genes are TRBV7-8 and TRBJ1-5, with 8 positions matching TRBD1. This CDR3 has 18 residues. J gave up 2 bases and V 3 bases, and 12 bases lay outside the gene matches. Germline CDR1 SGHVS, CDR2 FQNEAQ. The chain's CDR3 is CASSLIATGEMGNQPQHF. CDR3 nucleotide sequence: TGTGCCAGCAGCTTGATAGCGACAGGGGAAATGGGCAATCAGCCCCAGCATTTT.

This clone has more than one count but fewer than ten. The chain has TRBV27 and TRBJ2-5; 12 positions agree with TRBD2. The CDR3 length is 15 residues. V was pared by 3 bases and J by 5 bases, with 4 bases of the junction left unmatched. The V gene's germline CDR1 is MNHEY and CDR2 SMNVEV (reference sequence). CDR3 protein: CASSLTSGSGETQYF. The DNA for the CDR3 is TGTGCCAGCAGTTTGACTAGCGGGAGCGGGGAGACCCAGTACTTC.

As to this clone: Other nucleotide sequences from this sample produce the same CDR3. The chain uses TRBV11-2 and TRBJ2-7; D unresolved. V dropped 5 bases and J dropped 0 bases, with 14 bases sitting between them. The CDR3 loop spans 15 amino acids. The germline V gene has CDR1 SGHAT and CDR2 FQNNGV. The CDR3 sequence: CASSPDEFSSYEQYF. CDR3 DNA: TGTGCCAGCAGCCCGGACGAATTCAGCTCCTACGAGCAGTACTTC.

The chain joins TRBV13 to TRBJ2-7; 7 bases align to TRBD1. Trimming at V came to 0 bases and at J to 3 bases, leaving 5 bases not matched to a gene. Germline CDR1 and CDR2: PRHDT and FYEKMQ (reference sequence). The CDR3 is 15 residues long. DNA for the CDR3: TGTGCCAGCAGCTTAGGGGCAGGGGGTAACTACGAGCAGTACTTC. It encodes CASSLGAGGNYEQYF. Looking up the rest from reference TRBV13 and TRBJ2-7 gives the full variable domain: AAGVIQSPRHLIKEKRETATLKCYPIPRHDTVYWYQQGPGQDPQFLISFYEKMQSDKGSIPDRFSAQQFSDYHSELNMSSLELGDSALYFCASSLGAGGNYEQYFGPGTRLTVT.

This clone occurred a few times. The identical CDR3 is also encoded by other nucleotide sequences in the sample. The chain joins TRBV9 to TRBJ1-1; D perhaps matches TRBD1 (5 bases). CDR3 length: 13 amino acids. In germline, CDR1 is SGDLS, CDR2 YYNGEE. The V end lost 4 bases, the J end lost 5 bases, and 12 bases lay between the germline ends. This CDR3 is CASSPGGGTEAFF. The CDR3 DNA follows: TGTGCCAGCAGCCCGGGTGGGGGGACTGAAGCTTTCTTT.

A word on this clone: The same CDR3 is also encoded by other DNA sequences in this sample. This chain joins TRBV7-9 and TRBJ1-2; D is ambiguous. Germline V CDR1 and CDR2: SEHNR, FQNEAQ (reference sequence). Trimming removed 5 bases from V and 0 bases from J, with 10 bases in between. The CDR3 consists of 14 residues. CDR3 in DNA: TGTGCCAGCAGCCTAGATAGCGCTAACTATGGCTACACCTTC. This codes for CASSLDSANYGYTF. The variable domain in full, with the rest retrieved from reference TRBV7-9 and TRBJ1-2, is DTGVSQNPRHKITKRGQNVTFRCDPISEHNRLYWYRQTLGQGPEFLTYFQNEAQLEKSRLLSDRFSAERPKGSFSTLEIQRTEQGDSAMYLCASSLDSANYGYTFGSGTRLTVV.

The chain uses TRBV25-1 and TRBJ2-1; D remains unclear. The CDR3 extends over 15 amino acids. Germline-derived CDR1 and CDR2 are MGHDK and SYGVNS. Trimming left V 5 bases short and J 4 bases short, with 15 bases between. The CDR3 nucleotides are TGTGCCAGCAGTCCCACTTTTCCGGCGTACAATGAGCAGTTCTTC. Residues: CASSPTFPAYNEQFF.

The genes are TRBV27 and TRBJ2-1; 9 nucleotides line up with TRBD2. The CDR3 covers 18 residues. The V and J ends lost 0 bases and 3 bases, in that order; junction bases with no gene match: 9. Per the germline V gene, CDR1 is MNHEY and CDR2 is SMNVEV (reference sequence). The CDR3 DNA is TGTGCCAGCAGTTTATCGCCCCCTAGCGGGATTGGCTACAATGAGCAGTTCTTC. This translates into CASSLSPPSGIGYNEQFF.

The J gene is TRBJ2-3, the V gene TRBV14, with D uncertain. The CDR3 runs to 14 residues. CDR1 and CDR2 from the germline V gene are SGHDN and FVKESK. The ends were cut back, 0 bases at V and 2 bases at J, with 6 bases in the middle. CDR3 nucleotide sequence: TGTGCCAGCAGCCAAGATCATCCCACAGATACGCAGTATTTT. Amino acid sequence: CASSQDHPTDTQYF.

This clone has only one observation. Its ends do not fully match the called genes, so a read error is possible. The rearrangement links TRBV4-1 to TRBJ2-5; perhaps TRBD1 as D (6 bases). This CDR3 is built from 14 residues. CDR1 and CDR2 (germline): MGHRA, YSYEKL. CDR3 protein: CASSQARGIEPQYF. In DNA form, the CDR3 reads TGCGCCAGCAGCCAAGCCAGGGGTATAGAGCCCCAGTACTTC.

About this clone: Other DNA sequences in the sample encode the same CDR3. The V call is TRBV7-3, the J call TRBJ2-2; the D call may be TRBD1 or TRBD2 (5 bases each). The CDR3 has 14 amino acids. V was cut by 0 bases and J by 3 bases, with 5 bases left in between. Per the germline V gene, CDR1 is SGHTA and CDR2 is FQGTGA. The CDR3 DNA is TGTGCCAGCAGCTTAACGGGGGACACCGGGGAGCTGTTTTTT. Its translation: CASSLTGDTGELFF.

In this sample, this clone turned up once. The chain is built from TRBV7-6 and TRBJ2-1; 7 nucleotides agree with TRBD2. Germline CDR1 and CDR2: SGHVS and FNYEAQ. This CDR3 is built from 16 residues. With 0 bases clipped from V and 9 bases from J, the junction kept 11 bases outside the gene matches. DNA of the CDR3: TGTGCCAGCAGCTTAGCGACCAGCGGGATGACGGTTGAGCAGTTCTTC. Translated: CASSLATSGMTVEQFF.

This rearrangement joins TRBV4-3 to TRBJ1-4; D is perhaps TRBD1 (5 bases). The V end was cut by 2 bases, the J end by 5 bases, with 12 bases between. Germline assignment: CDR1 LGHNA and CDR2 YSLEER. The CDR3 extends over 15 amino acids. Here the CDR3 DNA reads TGCGCCAGCAGCCAAACCGGGACTGTGAATGAAAAACTGTTTTTT. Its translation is CASSQTGTVNEKLFF.